This T cell receptor (beta chain) was captured in a study of shared clonotypes between healthy human individuals. Study-wide findings and caveats: When naive CD4 clonotypes were compared across a handful of donors, 4% to 5.5% were shared.

V lost 0 bases to trimming and J lost 4 bases, with 5 bases between them. Per the germline V gene, CDR1 is SGHDT and CDR2 is YYEEEE. This CDR3 contains 13 residues. Study donors comprised healthy, HIV-negative adults devoid of recent acute infection or vaccination. This clone has only a few counts. Its target is unknown. Some clones are missing from TCRdb's copy, which holds only in-frame ones; the method was immunoSEQ multiplex PCR. The sample includes about 1 million clones, 60% to 80% seen only once; the top ten take around 1.4%. This sequence was found in a man aged 18 to 29 in good health. Specimen: memory CD4+ T cells sorted from blood. As for subset: CD45RA-negative fraction. The rearrangement joins TRBV5-6 to TRBJ1-3, with D tentatively TRBD1 (5 bases). As DNA, the CDR3 is TGTGCCAGCAGCTTGGGACAGGGAAACACCATATATTTT. It specifies CASSLGQGNTIYF. The full variable domain, its missing parts supplied by reference TRBV5-6 and TRBJ1-3, is DAGVTQSPTHLIKTRGQQVTLRCSPKSGHDTVSWYQQALGQGPQFIFQYYEEEERQRGNFPDRFSGHQFPNYSSELNVNALLLGDSALYLCASSLGQGNTIYFGEGSWLTVV.